This T cell receptor beta chain was sequenced for a study of Graves' ophthalmopathy and Graves' hyperthyroidism. General study results and limits: As the model predicted ophthalmopathy progression, it achieved a sensitivity of approximately 65% and a specificity of 72.22%.

CAS ≥3, NOSPECS ≥4, moderate-to-severe activity and duration under 3 months marked donors with ophthalmopathy. RNA transcripts provided the template for amplifying TCR beta CDR3 regions. Second-round multiplex PCR came after first-round RT-PCR with HTBI primers. Each CDR3 protein gets one entry after TCRdb re-called the multiplex PCR reads with MiXCR. The sample has 150,000 to 200,000 distinct CDR3 sequences, 35% to 45% seen once. To note about this clonotype: The antigen remains unidentified.

V was pared by 3 bases and J by 4 bases, with 6 bases between. Per the germline V gene, CDR1 is KGHSH and CDR2 is LQKENI. The CDR3 loop spans 13 amino acids. This clonotype was sampled from a man aged 25 to 40 with Graves' ophthalmopathy. Sequenced sample: peripheral blood. The chain is built from TRBV18 and TRBJ2-2; weak D call: TRBD1 (6 bases). The CDR3 is CASSPDSTGELFF. CDR3 DNA: TGTGCCAGCTCACCGGACAGCACCGGGGAGCTGTTTTTT. Combining the CDR3 with reference TRBV18 and TRBJ2-2 gives the whole variable domain NAGVMQNPRHLVRRRGQEARLRCSPMKGHSHVYWYRQLPEEGLKFMVYLQKENIIDESGMPKERFSAEFPKEGPSILRIQQVVRGDSAAYFCASSPDSTGELFFGEGSRLTVL.